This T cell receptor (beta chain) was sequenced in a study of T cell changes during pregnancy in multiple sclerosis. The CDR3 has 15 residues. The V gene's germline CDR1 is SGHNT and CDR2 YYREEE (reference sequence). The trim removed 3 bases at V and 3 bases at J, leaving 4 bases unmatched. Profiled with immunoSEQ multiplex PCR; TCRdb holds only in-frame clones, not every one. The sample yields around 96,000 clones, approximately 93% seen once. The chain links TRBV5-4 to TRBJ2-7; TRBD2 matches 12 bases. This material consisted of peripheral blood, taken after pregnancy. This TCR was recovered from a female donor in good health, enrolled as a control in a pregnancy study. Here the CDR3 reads CASSSTSGSVYEQYF. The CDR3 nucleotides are TGTGCCAGCAGCTCGACTAGCGGGAGTGTCTACGAGCAGTACTTC.